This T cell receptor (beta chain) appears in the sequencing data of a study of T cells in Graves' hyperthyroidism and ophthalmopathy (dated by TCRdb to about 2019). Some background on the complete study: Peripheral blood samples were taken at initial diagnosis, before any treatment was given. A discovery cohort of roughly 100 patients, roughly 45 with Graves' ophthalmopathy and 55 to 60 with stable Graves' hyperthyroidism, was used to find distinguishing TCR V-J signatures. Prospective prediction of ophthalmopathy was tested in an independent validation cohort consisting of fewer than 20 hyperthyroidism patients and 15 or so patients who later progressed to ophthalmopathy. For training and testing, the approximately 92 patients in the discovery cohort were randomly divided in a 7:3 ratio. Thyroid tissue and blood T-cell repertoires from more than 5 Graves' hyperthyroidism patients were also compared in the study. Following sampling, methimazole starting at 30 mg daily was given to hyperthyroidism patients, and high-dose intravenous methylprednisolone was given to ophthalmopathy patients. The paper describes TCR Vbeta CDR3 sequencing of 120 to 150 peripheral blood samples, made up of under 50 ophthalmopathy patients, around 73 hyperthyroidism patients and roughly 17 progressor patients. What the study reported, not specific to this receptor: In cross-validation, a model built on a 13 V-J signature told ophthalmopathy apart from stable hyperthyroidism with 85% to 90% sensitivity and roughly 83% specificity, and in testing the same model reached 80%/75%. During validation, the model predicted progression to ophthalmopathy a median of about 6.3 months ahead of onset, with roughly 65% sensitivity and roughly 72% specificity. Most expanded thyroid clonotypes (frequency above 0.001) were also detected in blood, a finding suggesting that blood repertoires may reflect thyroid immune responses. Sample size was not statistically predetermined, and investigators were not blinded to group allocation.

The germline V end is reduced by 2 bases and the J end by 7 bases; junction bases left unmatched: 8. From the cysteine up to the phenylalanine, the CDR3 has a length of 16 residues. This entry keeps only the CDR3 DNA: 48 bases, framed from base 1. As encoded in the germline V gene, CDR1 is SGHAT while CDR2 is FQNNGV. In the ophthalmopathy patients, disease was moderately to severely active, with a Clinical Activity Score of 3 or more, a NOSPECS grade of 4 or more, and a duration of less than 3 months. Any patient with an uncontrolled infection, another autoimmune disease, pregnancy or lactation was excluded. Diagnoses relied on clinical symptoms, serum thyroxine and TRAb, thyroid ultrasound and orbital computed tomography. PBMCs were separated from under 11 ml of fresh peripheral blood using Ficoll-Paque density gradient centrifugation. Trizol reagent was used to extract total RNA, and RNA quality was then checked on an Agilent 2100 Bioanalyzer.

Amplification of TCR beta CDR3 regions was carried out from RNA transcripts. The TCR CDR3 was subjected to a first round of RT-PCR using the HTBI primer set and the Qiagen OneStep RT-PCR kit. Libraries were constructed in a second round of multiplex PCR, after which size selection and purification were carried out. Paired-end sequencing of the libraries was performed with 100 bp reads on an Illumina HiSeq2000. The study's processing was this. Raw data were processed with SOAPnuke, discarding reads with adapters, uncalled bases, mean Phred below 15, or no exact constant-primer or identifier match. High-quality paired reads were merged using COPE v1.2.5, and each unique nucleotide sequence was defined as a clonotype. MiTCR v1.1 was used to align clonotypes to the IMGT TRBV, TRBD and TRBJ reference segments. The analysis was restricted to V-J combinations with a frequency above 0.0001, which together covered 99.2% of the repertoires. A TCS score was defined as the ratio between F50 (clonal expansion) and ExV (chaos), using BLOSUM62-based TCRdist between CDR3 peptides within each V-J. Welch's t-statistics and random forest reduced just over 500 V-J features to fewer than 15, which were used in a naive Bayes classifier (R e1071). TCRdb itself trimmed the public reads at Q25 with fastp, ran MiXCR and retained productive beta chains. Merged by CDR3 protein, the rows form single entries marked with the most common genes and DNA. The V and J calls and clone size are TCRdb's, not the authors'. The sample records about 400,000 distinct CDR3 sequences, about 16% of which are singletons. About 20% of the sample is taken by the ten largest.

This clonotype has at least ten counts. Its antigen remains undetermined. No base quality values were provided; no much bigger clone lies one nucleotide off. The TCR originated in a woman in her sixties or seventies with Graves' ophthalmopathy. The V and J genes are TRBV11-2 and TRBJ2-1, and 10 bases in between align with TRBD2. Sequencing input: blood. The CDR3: CASSLFSSGRENEQFF. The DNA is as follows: TGTGCCAGCAGCTTATTTTCTAGCGGGAGAGAAAATGAGCAGTTCTTC.